This T cell receptor (beta chain) was profiled in a study of blood T cells in healthy people across ages. For every donor, a draw yielded around 10 milliliters of peripheral blood. In this sample, this clonotype turned up a few times. Its antigen is not identified. Whole-study findings and limits: Nothing was known about donor CMV status, and this possibly confounded expanded clonotype changes. A strong correlation between TCR beta diversity and naive T cell percentage was seen.

The V end lost 6 bases, the J end lost 1 base, and 14 bases lay between the germline ends. This CDR3 has 14 amino acids. Germline assignment: CDR1 SQVTM and CDR2 ANQGSEA. Primed by a sample-barcoded 5' primer and a J-beta primer mix, a second PCR proceeded for roughly 6 to 12 cycles. MiXCR was run by TCRdb on the 5' RACE reads, yielding one entry per CDR3 protein. The sample holds about 1 million distinct CDR3 sequences; almost 25% are singletons and the top ten take 0.65% to 0.75%. These same data were also listed under a study on T cells of mothers and their children. That work states: Sequencing got over 10 million TCR beta CDR3 reads from each mother and around 3.1 million from each child.

Sequences were obtained from blood. The chain recombines TRBV29-1 with TRBJ2-3; D might be TRBD2 (5 bases). The clonotype comes from a girl aged 2 to 9 in good health. CDR3 residues: CSVRGVIRTDTQYF. CDR3 bases: TGCAGCGTCCGGGGAGTCATCCGCACAGATACGCAGTATTTT.